Shown below are 29 T cell receptor beta chains from a single sample sequenced in a study of T cells in Graves' hyperthyroidism and ophthalmopathy. RNA transcripts yielded amplified TCR beta CDR3 regions. An initial round of RT-PCR targeting the TCR CDR3 relied on the HTBI primer set. TCRdb ran MiXCR on the multiplex PCR reads and lists one entry per CDR3 protein. This sample carries about 420,000 distinct CDR3 sequences, around 14% of them seen once, and the ten largest clones take roughly an eighth. Sequencing was performed on blood. Every receptor here comes from a woman aged 18 to 35 with Graves' hyperthyroidism.

The gene calls are TRBV27 and TRBJ2-5, with 7 bases identical to TRBD2. Germline V gives CDR1 MNHEY, CDR2 SMNVEV (reference sequence). V was clipped by 5 bases and J by 4 bases; unmatched bases: 7. The CDR3 runs to 14 residues. The CDR3 DNA reads TGTGCCAGCAGTACGACAGCGGGGAGAGAGACCCAGTACTTC. It codes for CASSTTAGRETQYF.

This clonotype occurred many times. This chain connects TRBV12-3 or TRBV12-4 to TRBJ1-6; tentative D call: TRBD1 (5 bases). The CDR3 contains 15 residues. V was cut by 4 bases and J by 9 bases, with 16 bases left in between. CDR3 sequence: CASSWGTQQGSPLHF. In nucleotides, the CDR3 is TGTGCCAGCAGTTGGGGGACCCAGCAGGGTTCACCCCTCCACTTT.

J is TRBJ2-1 and V is TRBV2; 8 nucleotides agree with TRBD2. This CDR3 contains 16 residues. After removal of 1 base from V and 0 bases from J, the junction contained 2 bases not matched to a gene. The V gene's germline CDR1 is SNHLY and CDR2 FYNNEI. The CDR3 bases are TGTGCCAGCAGTGAAGTCGGGACTAGCTCCTACAATGAGCAGTTCTTC. Translated, it gives CASSEVGTSSYNEQFF.

J is TRBJ1-3 and V is TRBV19; D is uncertain. The germline V gene has CDR1 LNHDA and CDR2 SQIVND (reference sequence). V lost 0 bases and J lost 0, with 12 bases in between. The CDR3 length is 17 residues. In DNA, the CDR3 is TGTGCCAGTAGTATAGAAGGGCATCCGAGCTCTGGAAACACCATATATTTT. Translating it yields CASSIEGHPSSGNTIYF.

This clonotype has at least ten counts. V is TRBV7-3 and J is TRBJ2-3; D not resolved. From germline, CDR1 is SGHTA and CDR2 FQGTGA. The CDR3 has 14 residues. V was shortened by 2 bases and J by 1 base, with 7 bases between the two germline ends. The CDR3 here is CASSLLGGTDTQYF. In DNA form, the CDR3 reads TGTGCCAGCAGCTTACTAGGAGGCACAGATACGCAGTATTTT.

The chain links TRBV4-3 to TRBJ1-5; D is perhaps TRBD1 (6 bases). Looked up from germline, CDR1 is LGHNA and CDR2 is YSLEER. The CDR3 extends over 16 amino acids. The V end lost 0 bases, the J end lost 2 bases, and 11 bases lay between the germline ends. CDR3 nucleotide sequence: TGCGCCAGCAGCCAAGACGGAGGGGGTGGCAATCAGCCCCAGCATTTT. As protein: CASSQDGGGGNQPQHF.

The chain recombines TRBV27 with TRBJ2-1; no firm D call. The V end lost 6 bases, the J end lost 4 bases, and 13 bases lay between the germline ends. The CDR3 totals 14 residues. Germline CDR1 is MNHEY and CDR2 is SMNVEV (reference sequence). In DNA form, the CDR3 reads TGTGCCAGCAGCCGATTTGACCAATACAATGAGCAGTTCTTC. Residues: CASSRFDQYNEQFF.

This clonotype was seen ten or more times. The chain couples TRBV18 to TRBJ2-3, with 9 bases that match TRBD1. J lost 2 bases, V lost 6 bases, and 3 bases had no gene match. This CDR3 is built from 14 residues. Per the germline V gene, CDR1 is KGHSH and CDR2 is LQKENI. The CDR3: CASSSQGATDTQYF. CDR3 bases: TGTGCCAGCTCTTCACAGGGGGCCACAGATACGCAGTATTTT.

This clonotype was picked up a small number of times. Since a much larger clone is just one base distant, this may be a read error. This sequence joins TRBV3-1 and TRBJ2-7; D unclear. The germline V gene has CDR1 LGHDT and CDR2 YNNKEL (reference sequence). The CDR3 spans 12 residues. CDR3 in amino acids: CAGSQYSYEQYF. In nucleotides, the CDR3 is TGTGCCGGCAGCCAGTATAGCTACGAGCAGTACTTC.

This clonotype has just a few counts. This chain links TRBV6-2 or TRBV6-3 with TRBJ2-7; TRBD1 might be the D (7 bases). Germline V lookup: CDR1 MNHEY, CDR2 SVGEGT. V was pared by 11 bases and J by 6 bases, with 20 bases between. The CDR3 length is 13 residues. The CDR3, as DNA: TGTGCCCCACCCGACCCGGAGGGGGCCGAGCAGTACTTC. The encoded protein is CAPPDPEGAEQYF.

Many counts were recorded for this clonotype. This chain uses TRBV27 with TRBJ1-6; D is unclear. The V gene's germline CDR1 is MNHEY and CDR2 SMNVEV (reference sequence). The germline V and J ends were trimmed by 3 bases and 7 bases, with 4 bases remaining between them. The CDR3 contains 12 residues. CDR3 region: CASSFLNSPLHF. CDR3 nucleotide sequence: TGTGCCAGCAGTTTTTTGAATTCACCCCTCCACTTT.

This clonotype was counted at least ten times. This chain connects TRBV10-3 to TRBJ2-7; TRBD2 is a possible D gene (5 bases). Trimming cost V 9 bases and J 5 bases, with 11 bases left between them. Germline values: CDR1 ENHRY, CDR2 SYGVKD. The CDR3 loop spans 11 amino acids. DNA of the CDR3: TGTGCCATAACAGAGGGAAACGAGCAGTACTTC. It yields the protein CAITEGNEQYF.

In this sample, this clonotype turned up many times. The chain is built from TRBV7-9 and TRBJ2-1; D call uncertain. V dropped 7 bases and J dropped 2 bases, with 3 bases sitting between them. The CDR3 loop spans 11 amino acids. Germline V gene lookup returns CDR1 SEHNR and CDR2 FQNEAQ (reference sequence). In DNA form, the CDR3 reads TGTGCCAGCAACCCCTACAATGAGCAGTTCTTC. Its translation is CASNPYNEQFF.

There are a few counts of this clonotype. This may come from a read error, since a much larger clone is one base off. The chain links TRBV7-3 to TRBJ2-2; no clear D. Looked up from germline, CDR1 is SGHTA and CDR2 is FQGTGA. The CDR3 consists of 13 residues. V was cut by 4 bases and J by 4 bases, with 7 bases left in between. As DNA, the CDR3 is TGTGCCAGCAGCTCCTGGGGCACCGGGGAGCTGTTTTTT. It encodes CASSSWGTGELFF. Combining the CDR3 with reference TRBV7-3 and TRBJ2-2 gives the whole variable domain GAGVSQTPSNKVTEKGKYVELRCDPISGHTALYWYRQSLGQGPEFLIYFQGTGAADDSGLPNDRFFAVRPEGSVSTLKIQRTERGDSAVYLCASSSWGTGELFFGEGSRLTVL.

In its sample, this clonotype was seen a few times. The V call is TRBV19, the J call TRBJ1-1, with D tentatively TRBD1 (6 bases). The CDR3 sequence is 15 residues long. The V end was cut by 7 bases, the J end by 1 base, with 16 bases between. Germline V gene data show CDR1 as LNHDA and CDR2 as SQIVND (reference sequence). The CDR3 region has the DNA TGTGCCAGTACCTCAGGGGTATGGGGGAACACTGAAGCTTTCTTT. Protein: CASTSGVWGNTEAFF.

The chain is built from TRBV12-3 or TRBV12-4 and TRBJ2-5, with 10 nucleotides matching TRBD1. CDR3 length: 15 residues. V gave up 5 bases and J gave up 2 bases; unmatched junction bases: 5. Here the CDR3 reads CASSTWTGGQETQYF. The CDR3 nucleotides read TGTGCCAGCAGTACCTGGACAGGGGGGCAAGAGACCCAGTACTTC.

This clonotype was counted between two and nine times. The rearrangement joins TRBV3-1 to TRBJ2-5; 11 bases line up with TRBD1. This CDR3 region has 16 residues. CDR1 and CDR2 (germline): LGHDT, YNNKEL (reference sequence). Germline trimming cut 8 bases from V and 1 base from J; bases unmatched to any gene: 9. DNA of the CDR3: TGTGCCAGCCGGGAGGCCGGGACAGGGGGCCAAGAGACCCAGTACTTC. Translated, it gives CASREAGTGGQETQYF.

In its sample, this clonotype was seen a few times. The rearrangement joins TRBV4-2 to TRBJ1-6; TRBD1 matches at 8 bases. The germline V gene encodes CDR1 LGHNA and CDR2 YNFKEQ. The trim removed 3 bases at V and 8 bases at J, leaving 9 bases unmatched. The CDR3 runs to 16 residues. The CDR3 coding sequence is TGTGCCAGCAGCCAGGGAACAGGGGGTAATCATTCACCCCTCCACTTT. It yields the protein CASSQGTGGNHSPLHF.

This clonotype was counted ten times or more. The chain joins TRBV6-2 or TRBV6-3 to TRBJ2-3; 9 bases line up with TRBD2. CDR1 is MNHEY, CDR2 SVGEGT, per germline. The CDR3 consists of 18 residues. V shed 7 bases and J 2 bases; nucleotides not matched to a gene: 16. CDR3: CASNNLPPLAGVTDTQYF. The CDR3 DNA reads as TGTGCCAGCAACAACCTCCCCCCTTTAGCGGGGGTCACAGATACGCAGTATTTT.

The chain has TRBV7-6 and TRBJ1-1; a weak D match, TRBD1 (6 bases). Trimming left V 3 bases short and J 4 bases short, with 18 bases between. CDR1 and CDR2 (germline): SGHVS, FNYEAQ. This CDR3 is built from 16 residues. The CDR3 DNA reads as TGTGCCAGCAGCTTGGGAGGGGGGCCTTTTTCCACTGAAGCTTTCTTT. This gives the protein CASSLGGGPFSTEAFF. The variable domain in full, with the rest retrieved from reference TRBV7-6 and TRBJ1-1, is GAGVSQSPRYKVTKRGQDVALRCDPISGHVSLYWYRQALGQGPEFLTYFNYEAQQDKSGLPNDRFSAERPEGSISTLTIQRTEQRDSAMYRCASSLGGGPFSTEAFFGQGTRLTVV.

The CDR3 DNA follows: TGTGCCAGCAGCCAGCGAAGGGGGAGCTACACAGATACGCAGTATTTT. This encodes CASSQRRGSYTDTQYF. V gene TRBV6-1 combines with J gene TRBJ2-3; D perhaps matches TRBD1 (6 bases). Germline CDR1 MNHNS, CDR2 SASEGT. The V end was cut by 6 bases, the J end by 2 bases, with 18 bases between. CDR3 length: 16 amino acids.

This clonotype has more than one count but fewer than ten. The V and J genes are TRBV27 and TRBJ1-1, with D unresolved. The CDR3 is 17 residues long. CDR1 and CDR2 from the germline V gene are MNHEY and SMNVEV (reference sequence). The ends were cut back, 1 base at V and 4 bases at J, with 19 bases in the middle. CDR3 nucleotide sequence: TGTGCCAGCAGTTTATGGGGAGGACGAACATCTGGCACTGAAGCTTTCTTT. Translating it yields CASSLWGGRTSGTEAFF.

This clonotype was seen at least ten times. The rearrangement uses TRBV20-1 and TRBJ1-3; 8 nucleotides line up with TRBD1. The CDR3 spans 15 residues. Trimming took 6 bases from V and 0 from J; bases not matched to a gene: 7. Looked up from germline, CDR1 is DFQATT and CDR2 is SNEGSKA (reference sequence). CDR3 amino acids: CSAARTGGSGNTIYF. CDR3 coding DNA: TGCAGTGCGGCACGAACAGGGGGCTCTGGAAACACCATATATTTT.

This clonotype was counted ten times or more. The chain is built from TRBV5-1 and TRBJ2-2; D gene uncertain. V was cut by 0 bases and J by 0 bases, with 18 bases left in between. The CDR3 loop spans 19 amino acids. Germline loops: CDR1 SGHRS, CDR2 YFSETQ. The CDR3: CASSLGRLPGFSNTGELFF. The CDR3 bases are TGCGCCAGCAGCTTGGGACGGCTCCCCGGGTTTTCGAACACCGGGGAGCTGTTTTTT. Looking up the rest from reference TRBV5-1 and TRBJ2-2 gives the full variable domain: KAGVTQTPRYLIKTRGQQVTLSCSPISGHRSVSWYQQTPGQGLQFLFEYFSETQRNKGNFPGRFSGRQFSNSRSEMNVSTLELGDSALYLCASSLGRLPGFSNTGELFFGEGSRLTVL.

This clonotype came up a few times. The rearrangement links TRBV25-1 to TRBJ1-2; the match to TRBD1 covers 7 bases. The V gene end was trimmed by 4 bases and the J gene end by 5 bases; junction bases not matched to a gene: 7. Germline V gene sequence: CDR1 MGHDK, CDR2 SYGVNS. The CDR3 consists of 14 residues. The CDR3 region has the DNA TGTGCCAGCAGTGCTCCGGGACAGAGATATGGCTACACCTTC. Protein product: CASSAPGQRYGYTF.

The genes are TRBV20-1 and TRBJ2-2; 9 bases line up with TRBD1. V trimming: 6 bases; J trimming: 7 bases; junction bases outside the gene matches: 9. The CDR3 runs 14 residues. In germline, CDR1 is DFQATT, CDR2 SNEGSKA (reference sequence). CDR3 amino acids: CSATRTGAGGELFF. CDR3 nucleotide sequence: TGCAGTGCAACCCGGACAGGGGCGGGCGGGGAGCTGTTTTTT.

This clonotype was recorded at least ten times. The chain carries TRBV20-1 and TRBJ2-1, with D perhaps TRBD2 (6 bases). Per the germline V gene, CDR1 is DFQATT and CDR2 is SNEGSKA (reference sequence). This CDR3 spans 17 amino acids. V was cut by 6 bases and J by 5 bases, with 26 bases left in between. CDR3: CSAPDLLSSGGNNEQFF. In DNA form, the CDR3 reads TGCAGTGCCCCCGACCTCCTCAGTTCTGGGGGGAACAATGAGCAGTTCTTC.

The chain carries TRBV7-9 and TRBJ2-5; D assignment may be TRBD1 or TRBD2 (5 bases each). The CDR3 has 12 amino acids. Germline V gene data show CDR1 as SEHNR and CDR2 as FQNEAQ (reference sequence). V lost 8 bases, J lost 2 bases, and 9 bases lay in between. Here the CDR3 reads CASEGLQETQYF. DNA for the CDR3: TGTGCCAGCGAGGGGTTACAAGAGACCCAGTACTTC.

This clonotype was counted between two and nine times. A much larger clone is a single base away; this may be a read error. CDR3 region: CASSSQGQGACGYTF. In nucleotides, the CDR3 is TGTGCCAGCAGTTCACAAGGACAGGGCGCCTGTGGCTACACCTTC. J is TRBJ1-2 and V is TRBV6-1; the match to TRBD1 covers 8 bases. The CDR3 has 15 amino acids. The J segment lost 7 bases and the V segment lost 5 bases, leaving 12 bases of the junction unmatched. CDR1 and CDR2 from the germline V gene are MNHNS and SASEGT.